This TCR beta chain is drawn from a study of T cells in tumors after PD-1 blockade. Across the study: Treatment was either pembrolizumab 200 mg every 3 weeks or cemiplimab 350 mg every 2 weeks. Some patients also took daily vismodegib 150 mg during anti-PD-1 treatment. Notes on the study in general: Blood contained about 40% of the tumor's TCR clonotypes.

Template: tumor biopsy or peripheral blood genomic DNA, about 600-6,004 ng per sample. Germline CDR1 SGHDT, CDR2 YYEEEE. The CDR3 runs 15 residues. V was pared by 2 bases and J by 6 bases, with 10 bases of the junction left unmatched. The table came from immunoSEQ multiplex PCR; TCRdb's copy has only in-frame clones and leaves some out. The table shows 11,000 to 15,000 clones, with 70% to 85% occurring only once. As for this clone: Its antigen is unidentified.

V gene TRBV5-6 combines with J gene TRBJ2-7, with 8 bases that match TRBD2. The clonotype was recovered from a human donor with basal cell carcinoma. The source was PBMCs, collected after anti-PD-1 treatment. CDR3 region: CASSLGGSGASEQYF. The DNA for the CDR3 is TGTGCCAGCAGCTTAGGCGGTAGCGGGGCTTCCGAGCAGTACTTC.